This is a list of T cell receptor beta chains from one sample in a study of cytomegalovirus exposure and HLA in healthy donors. Produced via immunoSEQ multiplex PCR; TCRdb's table is partial and in-frame only. The table lists about 190,000 clones. Sequenced material: PBMCs. Receptors originate from a woman in her thirties in good health and CMV-seropositive. CDR3s include the opening cysteine and the closing phenylalanine or tryptophan. The order of the fields is CDR3 DNA, CDR3 protein, V gene, J gene, D gene. The D gene is left open where the match is weak.

TGTGCCAGCAGTTTCGGTAGAGCCAAAGAGACCCAGTACTTC	CASSFGRAKETQYF	TRBV6-6	TRBJ2-5	-
TGTGCCAGCTCATCCCGGGACAGGGCCTCAGTTGGGTACTTC	CASSSRDRASVGYF	TRBV18	TRBJ2-7	TRBD1
TGTGCCAGCAGTGACAGACTAGCGGTGAGCTCCTACAATGAGCAGTTCTTC	CASSDRLAVSSYNEQFF	TRBV27	TRBJ2-1	TRBD2
TGTGCCAGTAGCCGGGACAGCAACTATGGCTACACCTTC	CASSRDSNYGYTF	TRBV19	TRBJ1-2	TRBD1
TGTGCCAGCAGCTTAGCGGGGACAGGGAAAGCTTTCTTT	CASSLAGTGKAFF	TRBV7-9	TRBJ1-1	TRBD1
TGTGCCATCCGGGCCGGGGGGAAAGAGACCCAGTACTTC	CAIRAGGKETQYF	TRBV10-3	TRBJ2-5	TRBD2
TGCGCCAGCAGCTTGAACCTGGGACAGAGCCCATACAATGAGCAGTTCTTC	CASSLNLGQSPYNEQFF	TRBV5-1	TRBJ2-1	TRBD1
TGTGCCAGCAGCTTAGAGACAGGGCGACGTGGCTACACCTTC	CASSLETGRRGYTF	TRBV11-2	TRBJ1-2	TRBD1
TGTGCCAGCAGCTTAGCTCGGACTAGCGGCGCCTCAGATACGCAGTATTTT	CASSLARTSGASDTQYF	TRBV7-9	TRBJ2-3	TRBD2
TGTGCCGGCAGCCACCGCGGGCGGCTCTACGAGCAGTACTTC	CAGSHRGRLYEQYF	TRBV25-1	TRBJ2-7	-
TGTGCCAGCTCGTTCGCCGACAGGGATGGCTACACCTTC	CASSFADRDGYTF	TRBV18	TRBJ1-2	TRBD1
TGTGCCAGTAGTCGACCGGGGGGAAACACCATATATTTT	CASSRPGGNTIYF	TRBV19	TRBJ1-3	-
TGTGCCAGTAGTATGGCTACAGGCCCCTACGAGCAGTACTTC	CASSMATGPYEQYF	TRBV19	TRBJ2-7	-
TGTGCCAGCACCTCCCCCAACACTGAAGCTTTCTTT	CASTSPNTEAFF	TRBV6-5	TRBJ1-1	-
TGTGCCAGCACATTTACAGATACGCAGTATTTT	CASTFTDTQYF	TRBV7-9	TRBJ2-3	-
TGTGCCAGCAGTTTATCCGGGACAGGCCGCTACGAGCAGTACTTC	CASSLSGTGRYEQYF	TRBV27	TRBJ2-7	TRBD1
TGTGCCAGCAACGACTTGAAAGAGACCCAGTACTTC	CASNDLKETQYF	TRBV6-1	TRBJ2-5	-
TGTGCCAGCAGCCAGGACGGGCGGGCGGACCAAGAGACCCAGTACTTC	CASSQDGRADQETQYF	TRBV5-4	TRBJ2-5	-
TGTGCCAGCTGTAAGACAGTTAACACCGGGGAGCTGTTTTTT	CASCKTVNTGELFF	TRBV27	TRBJ2-2	-
TGCGCCAGCAGGGAGGGGCTTGAGCAGTTCTTC	CASREGLEQFF	TRBV4-3	TRBJ2-1	-
TGTGCCAGCAGCCTACAGGGTATGTCGAACACTGAAGCTTTCTTT	CASSLQGMSNTEAFF	TRBV6-6	TRBJ1-1	-
TGTGCCAGCAGCTTCTCCGGGAGCGCCTACGAGCAGTACTTC	CASSFSGSAYEQYF	TRBV27	TRBJ2-7	-
TGCGCCAGCAGCTTGGACAGGGCTAGCAATCAGCCCCAGCATTTT	CASSLDRASNQPQHF	TRBV5-1	TRBJ1-5	-
TGTGCCAGCGCGGGAAGTCTAGCCAAAAACATTCAGTACTTC	CASAGSLAKNIQYF	TRBV6-5	TRBJ2-4	-
TGTGCCAGCAGCTTCACGCGGGACAGTCCCACTGAAGCTTTCTTT	CASSFTRDSPTEAFF	TRBV7-2	TRBJ1-1	TRBD1
TGTGCCAGCAGCCCCCCGACTAGCAGGAACGAGCAGTACTTC	CASSPPTSRNEQYF	TRBV7-9	TRBJ2-7	TRBD2
TGTGCCAGCAGCCCAGATAGCGGGGGGTATCAAGAGACCCAGTACTTC	CASSPDSGGYQETQYF	TRBV7-2	TRBJ2-5	TRBD2
TGTGCCAGCAGCTTAGAAAGCCTAGCGGGCGAGCAGTTCTTC	CASSLESLAGEQFF	TRBV7-9	TRBJ2-1	TRBD2
TGTGCCAGCAGCCGTTTAGGGGGACGTACCGGGGAGCTGTTTTTT	CASSRLGGRTGELFF	TRBV14	TRBJ2-2	-
TGTGCCAGCAGAAAACAACCAGGGGCCTACGAGCAGTACTTC	CASRKQPGAYEQYF	TRBV6-5	TRBJ2-7	-
TGTGCCACCAGCAGGAGGGGGGGCGAGCAGTACTTC	CATSRRGGEQYF	TRBV15	TRBJ2-7	-
TGTGCCAGCAGCATCTCTAGCGGGAGGCAGTTCTTC	CASSISSGRQFF	TRBV11-3	TRBJ2-1	TRBD2
TGTGCCAGCAGCTTGTCGGGGTCGGCTAATGAAAAACTGTTTTTT	CASSLSGSANEKLFF	TRBV5-6	TRBJ1-4	-
TGCGCCAGCAGCCCGGGACTAGCGGGGGGGCCGGGCGAGCAGTACTTC	CASSPGLAGGPGEQYF	TRBV4-1	TRBJ2-7	TRBD2
TGCGCCAGCAGCCAACAAAAGGACAGGGGCGAAAAACTGTTTTTT	CASSQQKDRGEKLFF	TRBV4-3	TRBJ1-4	TRBD1
TGTGCCAGCAGTCCCGGGACAGTCGATAGCAATCAGCCCCAGCATTTT	CASSPGTVDSNQPQHF	TRBV6-6	TRBJ1-5	TRBD1
TGTGCCAGTAGTCGACAGGGCCCCTCAACTAATGAAAAACTGTTTTTT	CASSRQGPSTNEKLFF	TRBV19	TRBJ1-4	TRBD1
TGTGCCTGGACCAAGGCGGGACAGCTAAGATACGAGCAGTACTTC	CAWTKAGQLRYEQYF	TRBV30	TRBJ2-7	-
TGTGCCAGCAGTTACGTATACAGGGGTTCCGGGGAGCTGTTTTTT	CASSYVYRGSGELFF	TRBV6-5	TRBJ2-2	TRBD1
TGTGCCAGCAGCCGTTTTGGGGTCCCGGAGGATGAAAAACTGTTTTTT	CASSRFGVPEDEKLFF	TRBV11-1	TRBJ1-4	-